The 19 T cell receptor beta chains below all came from one sample that was sequenced in a study of CD8 T cells in ankylosing spondylitis. Whole-study results and caveats: Apparently characteristic of ankylosing spondylitis blood was a TCR beta motif (about eight highly homologous variants).

Antigen specificity for these receptors is unknown. Each CDR3 protein is one row after TCRdb ran MiXCR on the 5' RACE reads. The sample consists of some 700,000 distinct CDR3 sequences, roughly 19% of them appearing once. Sequenced: blood, either unsorted or a sorted T cell fraction (not recorded which). These TCRs come from a male donor with ankylosing spondylitis.

The V call is TRBV15, the J call TRBJ2-2, with D perhaps TRBD1 (5 bases). The CDR3 totals 13 residues. Trimming left V 3 bases short and J 10 bases short, with 12 bases between. Germline V gene sequence: CDR1 LNHNV, CDR2 YYDKDF (reference sequence). The CDR3 coding sequence is TGTGCCACCAGCAGGGGTGGGGCGGCGGAGCTGTTTTTT. Encoded protein: CATSRGGAAELFF.

Ten or more counts support this clonotype. The DNA for the CDR3 is TGCGCCAGCAGCCACACAGGGGGCCGAGGAAACACCATATATTTT. This gives the protein CASSHTGGRGNTIYF. This chain connects TRBV4-1 to TRBJ1-3; 9 bases are shared with TRBD1. This CDR3 has 15 residues. After removal of 3 bases from V and 4 bases from J, the junction contained 4 bases not matched to a gene. Germline CDR1 and CDR2: MGHRA and YSYEKL.

The rearrangement uses TRBV13 and TRBJ2-7; 8 bases are shared with TRBD2. This CDR3 has 14 residues. The J segment lost 6 bases and the V segment lost 4 bases, leaving 8 bases of the junction unmatched. In germline, CDR1 is PRHDT, CDR2 FYEKMQ (reference sequence). The CDR3, as DNA: TGTGCCAGCAGCTGGTTAGCGGGGCCCCGCGAGCAGTACTTC. Translation: CASSWLAGPREQYF.

J is TRBJ2-7 and V is TRBV11-2; D ambiguous. Germline values: CDR1 SGHAT, CDR2 FQNNGV. This CDR3 has 14 residues. Trimming left V 7 bases short and J 2 bases short, with 15 bases between. CDR3 bases: TGTGCCAGCACCCTGTCGAAGGGTGCCTACGAGCAGTACTTC. Translating gives CASTLSKGAYEQYF. The entire variable domain, with the rest obtained from reference TRBV11-2 and TRBJ2-7, is as follows: EAGVAQSPRYKIIEKRQSVAFWCNPISGHATLYWYQQILGQGPKLLIQFQNNGVVDDSQLPKDRFSAERLKGVDSTLKIQPAKLEDSAVYLCASTLSKGAYEQYFGPGTRLTVT.

This clonotype was seen only a few times. The chain employs TRBV3-1 and TRBJ1-2, with a possible D match to TRBD1 (6 bases). This CDR3 has 14 residues. Germline lookup yields CDR1 LGHDT and CDR2 YNNKEL (reference sequence). V was cut by 4 bases and J by 6 bases, with 15 bases left in between. The CDR3 DNA follows: TGTGCCAGCAGCCTAAGCCGGACAGAGGATGGCTACACCTTC. It encodes CASSLSRTEDGYTF.

The chain carries TRBV3-1 and TRBJ1-1; D gene unclear. V lost 4 bases and J 5 bases, leaving 14 bases between the germline ends. This CDR3 has 14 residues. Per germline, CDR1 LGHDT and CDR2 YNNKEL (reference sequence). In DNA form, the CDR3 reads TGTGCCAGCAGCCCAGGTCCCCGAGGGACTGAAGCTTTCTTT. This codes for CASSPGPRGTEAFF.

This clonotype came up a few times. CDR3 coding DNA: TGTGCCAGCAGCACCCAATGGACAGATACGCAGTATTTT. It yields the protein CASSTQWTDTQYF. The chain uses TRBV7-3 and TRBJ2-3; D gene ambiguous. The CDR3 consists of 13 residues. V lost 5 bases and J 3 bases, leaving 9 bases between the germline ends. Per germline, CDR1 SGHTA and CDR2 FQGTGA.

The V gene is TRBV29-1, the J gene TRBJ2-7, with a possible D match to TRBD2 (7 bases). Germline values: CDR1 SQVTM, CDR2 ANQGSEA. CDR3 length: 15 residues. V was cut by 4 bases and J by 6 bases, with 22 bases left in between. The CDR3 coding sequence is TGCAGCGTTGCGGTAGGGGGGGCCATAGGAAGCGAGCAGTACTTC. Translation: CSVAVGGAIGSEQYF.

CDR3 loop: CSVEVRETQYF. The CDR3 DNA follows: TGCAGCGTTGAAGTCAGGGAGACCCAGTACTTC. This chain joins TRBV29-1 and TRBJ2-5; D call uncertain. Germline V gene lookup returns CDR1 SQVTM and CDR2 ANQGSEA. V shed 1 base and J shed 5 bases, with 5 bases lying between them. The CDR3 loop spans 11 amino acids. Drawing the rest from reference TRBV29-1 and TRBJ2-5, the complete variable domain is SAVISQKPSRDICQRGTSLTIQCQVDSQVTMMFWYRQQPGQSLTLIATANQGSEATYESGFVIDKFPISRPNLTFSTLTVSNMSPEDSSIYLCSVEVRETQYFGPGTRLLVL.

This clonotype was picked up a small number of times. This chain links TRBV4-3 with TRBJ1-2; D unclear. The CDR3 is 17 amino acids. Per the germline V gene, CDR1 is LGHNA and CDR2 is YSLEER. Between the trimmed V and J ends, which lost 0 bases and 8 bases, there was a span of 22 bases. The CDR3 DNA reads TGCGCCAGCAGCCAAGATATCGGGATTAGGACCTCTATCGGCTACACCTTC. Translation: CASSQDIGIRTSIGYTF.

The chain joins TRBV5-6 to TRBJ1-1; D remains unclear. Germline loops: CDR1 SGHDT, CDR2 YYEEEE. The CDR3 loop spans 15 amino acids. Trimming cost V 3 bases and J 1 base, with 13 bases left between them. The CDR3 reads CASSSWAMRNTEAFF. For the CDR3, the DNA is TGTGCCAGCAGCTCGTGGGCGATGAGGAACACTGAAGCTTTCTTT.

This clonotype was detected only a few times. The gene calls are TRBV2 and TRBJ2-3; TRBD2 matches at 9 bases. The J segment lost 6 bases and the V segment lost 4 bases, leaving 11 bases of the junction unmatched. Germline CDR1 reads SNHLY; CDR2 reads FYNNEI. The CDR3 length is 16 residues. The CDR3 sequence: CASSARGGGAGDTQYF. CDR3 bases: TGTGCCAGCAGTGCGAGAGGCGGGGGGGCGGGGGATACGCAGTATTTT.

CDR3 sequence (DNA): TGTGCCACCCCACTTTGGTGGCCGAAGGAGGATCAGCCCCAGCATTTT. Amino acids: CATPLWWPKEDQPQHF. The chain combines TRBV24-1 with TRBJ1-5; D gene unclear. V shed 9 bases and J shed 5 bases, with 22 bases lying between them. The length of the CDR3 is 16 residues. Germline values: CDR1 KGHDR, CDR2 SFDVKD.

In its sample, this clonotype was seen a few times. The rearrangement uses TRBV6-5 and TRBJ2-5; D may be TRBD2 (6 bases). Germline V CDR1 and CDR2: MNHEY, SVGAGI. The CDR3 is 14 amino acids. The germline V and J ends were trimmed by 4 bases and 0 bases, with 9 bases remaining between them. CDR3 coding DNA: TGTGCCAGCAGTTGGTCGGGGGACCAAGAGACCCAGTACTTC. Translating it yields CASSWSGDQETQYF.

This clonotype turned up a few times. The rearrangement links TRBV29-1 to TRBJ1-1, with a weak D call TRBD1 (6 bases). The CDR3 covers 12 residues. Germline assignment: CDR1 SQVTM and CDR2 ANQGSEA. Trimming removed 5 bases at V and 6 bases at J, with 13 bases between. This CDR3 reads CSVSQGKAEAFF. CDR3 DNA: TGCAGCGTTAGCCAGGGGAAGGCTGAAGCTTTCTTT. The full variable domain, in which reference TRBV29-1 and TRBJ1-1 provide the parts outside the CDR3, is SAVISQKPSRDICQRGTSLTIQCQVDSQVTMMFWYRQQPGQSLTLIATANQGSEATYESGFVIDKFPISRPNLTFSTLTVSNMSPEDSSIYLCSVSQGKAEAFFGQGTRLTVV.

CDR3: CSAHRGAADTQYF. The CDR3 DNA sequence: TGCAGTGCCCATCGGGGGGCGGCAGATACGCAGTATTTT. The chain links TRBV20-1 to TRBJ2-3, with a weak D call TRBD2 (7 bases). CDR3 length: 13 residues. Per the germline V gene, CDR1 is DFQATT and CDR2 is SNEGSKA (reference sequence). The ends were cut back, 6 bases at V and 4 bases at J, with 14 bases in the middle.

The rearrangement uses TRBV7-2 and TRBJ2-7; a weak D match, TRBD2 (5 bases). This CDR3 comprises 13 residues. Germline V lookup: CDR1 SGHTA, CDR2 FQGNSA. Trimming cost V 3 bases and J 3 bases, with 9 bases left between them. DNA of the CDR3: TGTGCCAGCAGCTTGGGAGCCTACTACGAGCAGTACTTC. This encodes CASSLGAYYEQYF.

The chain carries TRBV3-1 and TRBJ2-1, with 9 bases that match TRBD2. Trimming at V came to 8 bases and at J to 3 bases, leaving 5 bases not matched to a gene. Germline loops: CDR1 LGHDT, CDR2 YNNKEL (reference sequence). The CDR3 extends over 14 amino acids. As DNA, the CDR3 is TGTGCCAGCGCTCTAGCGGGGTTCTACAATGAGCAGTTCTTC. This translates into CASALAGFYNEQFF.

J is TRBJ2-1 and V is TRBV5-1, with D possibly being TRBD1 or TRBD2 (5 bases each). Trimming cost V 0 bases and J 9 bases, with 10 bases left between them. CDR1 and CDR2 from the germline V gene are SGHRS and YFSETQ. This CDR3 is built from 13 residues. CDR3: CASSLAQRGEQFF. The CDR3 DNA sequence: TGCGCCAGCAGCTTGGCCCAGAGGGGTGAGCAGTTCTTC.